This T cell receptor beta chain derives from a study of cytomegalovirus exposure and HLA in healthy donors. Study overall: Early released data had around 88 million unique TCRs, all coming from HLA-typed donors. The Caucasian-associated ancestry cluster contained 81% of the approximately 400 genotyped donors.

PCR involved 60 Vbeta and 13 Jbeta primers. Libraries were prepared by immunoSEQ multiplex PCR; TCRdb keeps only in-frame clonotypes and omits some of them. This sample has about 200,000 clones, with 60% to 80% found just once. Deletions cut 7 bases from V and 4 bases from J, with 16 bases between. The CDR3 length is 14 residues. Looked up from germline, CDR1 is MDHEN and CDR2 is SYDVKM. Sampled while nominally healthy, donors likely had unrecorded immune exposures. This TCR was recovered from a woman aged 25 to 45 in good health and CMV-seropositive. The V gene is TRBV28, the J gene TRBJ2-5; D ambiguous. Sequencing input: PBMCs. The CDR3 nucleotides are TGTGCCAGCACCCCAGCGAGGTTACGAGAGACCCAGTACTTC. It is translated as CASTPARLRETQYF.